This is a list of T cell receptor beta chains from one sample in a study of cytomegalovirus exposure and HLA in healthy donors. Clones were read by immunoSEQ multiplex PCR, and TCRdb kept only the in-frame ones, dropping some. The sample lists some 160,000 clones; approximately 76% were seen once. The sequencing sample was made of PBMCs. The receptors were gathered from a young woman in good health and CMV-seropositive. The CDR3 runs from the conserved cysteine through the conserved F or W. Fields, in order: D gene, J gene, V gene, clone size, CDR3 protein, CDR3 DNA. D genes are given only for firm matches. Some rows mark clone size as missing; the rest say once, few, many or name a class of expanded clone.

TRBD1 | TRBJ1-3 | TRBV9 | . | CASSASDRVGNTIYF | TGTGCCAGCAGCGCGAGTGACAGGGTTGGAAACACCATATATTTT
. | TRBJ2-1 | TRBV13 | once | CASSRLDRDYNEQFF | TGTGCCAGCAGCCGATTGGACCGGGACTACAATGAGCAGTTCTTC
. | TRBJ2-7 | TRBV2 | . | CASSEGTTGFHEQYF | TGTGCCAGCAGTGAGGGGACTACAGGGTTCCACGAGCAGTACTTC
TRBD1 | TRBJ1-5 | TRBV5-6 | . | CASSRRTGGYQPQHF | TGTGCCAGCAGCCGAAGAACAGGGGGTTACCAGCCCCAGCATTTT
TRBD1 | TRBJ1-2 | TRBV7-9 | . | CASSEPTGYGYTF | TGTGCCAGCAGCGAACCGACAGGGTACGGCTACACCTTC
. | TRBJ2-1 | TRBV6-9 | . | CAGPGLDNEQFF | TGTGCCGGCCCCGGGTTAGATAATGAGCAGTTCTTC
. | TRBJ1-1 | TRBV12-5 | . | CASGFGEGTEAFF | TGTGCTAGTGGTTTCGGGGAAGGAACTGAAGCTTTCTTT
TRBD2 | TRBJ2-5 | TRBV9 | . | CASSAPESGGAPETQYF | TGTGCCAGCAGCGCCCCCGAGAGCGGGGGGGCCCCAGAGACCCAGTACTTC
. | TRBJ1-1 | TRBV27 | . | CASSSPPGTKAFF | TGTGCCAGCAGTTCCCCACCCGGGACTAAAGCTTTCTTT
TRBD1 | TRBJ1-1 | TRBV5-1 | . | CASSLGGTGGLTEAFF | TGCGCCAGCAGCTTGGGTGGGACAGGGGGTCTCACTGAAGCTTTCTTT
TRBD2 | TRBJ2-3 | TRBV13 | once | CASSSMGGGGTDTQYF | TGTGCCAGCAGCTCGATGGGCGGGGGGGGCACAGATACGCAGTATTTT
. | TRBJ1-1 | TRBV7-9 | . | CASSQPGQTEAFF | TGTGCCAGCAGCCAGCCCGGACAGACTGAAGCTTTCTTT
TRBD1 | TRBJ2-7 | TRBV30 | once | CAWSRQGYEQYF | TGTGCCTGGAGTCGACAGGGTTACGAGCAGTACTTC
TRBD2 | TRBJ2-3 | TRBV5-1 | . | CASSFSGASTDTQYF | TGCGCCAGCAGCTTTAGCGGGGCTAGCACAGATACGCAGTATTTT
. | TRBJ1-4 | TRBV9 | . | CASSVGGATNEKLFF | TGTGCCAGCAGCGTAGGCGGAGCAACTAATGAAAAACTGTTTTTT
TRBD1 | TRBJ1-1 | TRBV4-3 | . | CASSQDQDRGTEAFF | TGCGCCAGCAGCCAAGATCAAGACAGGGGAACTGAAGCTTTCTTT
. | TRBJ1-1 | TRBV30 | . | CAALWEGNTEAFF | TGTGCTGCCCTTTGGGAGGGGAACACTGAAGCTTTCTTT
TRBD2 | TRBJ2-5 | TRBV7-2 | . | CASSLYRGGGETQYF | TGTGCCAGCAGCTTGTATCGGGGGGGCGGGGAGACCCAGTACTTC
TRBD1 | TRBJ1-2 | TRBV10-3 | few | CASYLPSKTGDYGYTF | TGTGCCAGCTACCTACCAAGTAAAACAGGGGACTATGGCTACACCTTC
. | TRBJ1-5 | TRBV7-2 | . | CASGAFDQPQHF | TGTGCCAGCGGAGCGTTCGATCAGCCCCAGCATTTT
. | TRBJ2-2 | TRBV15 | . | CATSRDRGAAAGELFF | TGTGCCACCAGCAGAGATCGCGGCGCGGCCGCCGGGGAGCTGTTTTTT
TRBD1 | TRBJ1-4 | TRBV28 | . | CASSYVRGREKLFF | TGTGCCAGCAGTTACGTTAGGGGGCGGGAAAAACTGTTTTTT
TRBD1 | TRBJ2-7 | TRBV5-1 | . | CASSSTPGQGHREQYF | TGCGCCAGCAGCTCGACCCCGGGACAGGGTCATAGGGAGCAGTACTTC
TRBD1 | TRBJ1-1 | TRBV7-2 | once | CASSKQGSTEAFF | TGTGCCAGCAGCAAACAGGGGAGCACTGAAGCTTTCTTT
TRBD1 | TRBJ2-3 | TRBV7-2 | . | CASSLGTGRDTQYF | TGTGCCAGCAGCCTAGGGACAGGGCGAGATACGCAGTATTTT
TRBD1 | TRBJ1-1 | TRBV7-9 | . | CASSRTGDMNTEAFF | TGTGCCAGCAGCCGGACAGGGGACATGAACACTGAAGCTTTCTTT
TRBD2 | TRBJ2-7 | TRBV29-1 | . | CSGSSGSGGNYEQYF | TGCAGCGGATCCTCCGGGAGCGGGGGGAACTACGAGCAGTACTTC
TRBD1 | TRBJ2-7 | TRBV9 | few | CASSGDSYEQYF | TGTGCCAGCAGCGGGGACAGCTACGAGCAGTACTTC
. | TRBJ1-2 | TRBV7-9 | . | CASSLGPGKVYGYTF | TGTGCCAGCAGCTTAGGTCCAGGGAAGGTTTATGGCTACACCTTC
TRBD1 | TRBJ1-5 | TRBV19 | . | CASTPGGPYSNQPQHF | TGTGCCAGCACCCCAGGGGGGCCCTATAGCAATCAGCCCCAGCATTTT
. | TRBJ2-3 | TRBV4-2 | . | CASSQDGDSPSTDTQYF | TGTGCCAGCAGCCAAGACGGGGACTCCCCTAGCACAGATACGCAGTATTTT
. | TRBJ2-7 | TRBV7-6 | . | CASSPLGGVGEQYF | TGTGCCAGCAGCCCCCTAGGGGGGGTGGGCGAGCAGTACTTC
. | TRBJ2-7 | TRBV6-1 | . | CASSETVGEQYF | TGTGCCAGCAGTGAGACAGTAGGGGAGCAGTACTTC
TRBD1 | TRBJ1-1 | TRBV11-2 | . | CASSTGGPMNTEAFF | TGTGCCAGCAGCACAGGGGGCCCGATGAACACTGAAGCTTTCTTT
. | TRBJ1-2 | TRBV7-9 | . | CSSSLVSDYGYTF | TGTTCCAGCAGCTTAGTGTCAGACTATGGCTACACCTTC
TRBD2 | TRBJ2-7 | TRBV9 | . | CASSVPLRSGDYEQYF | TGTGCCAGCAGCGTGCCCCTTCGGAGCGGGGACTACGAGCAGTACTTC
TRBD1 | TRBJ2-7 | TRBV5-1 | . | CASSPRQGAGSYEQYF | TGCGCCAGCAGCCCCAGACAGGGGGCAGGGTCCTACGAGCAGTACTTC